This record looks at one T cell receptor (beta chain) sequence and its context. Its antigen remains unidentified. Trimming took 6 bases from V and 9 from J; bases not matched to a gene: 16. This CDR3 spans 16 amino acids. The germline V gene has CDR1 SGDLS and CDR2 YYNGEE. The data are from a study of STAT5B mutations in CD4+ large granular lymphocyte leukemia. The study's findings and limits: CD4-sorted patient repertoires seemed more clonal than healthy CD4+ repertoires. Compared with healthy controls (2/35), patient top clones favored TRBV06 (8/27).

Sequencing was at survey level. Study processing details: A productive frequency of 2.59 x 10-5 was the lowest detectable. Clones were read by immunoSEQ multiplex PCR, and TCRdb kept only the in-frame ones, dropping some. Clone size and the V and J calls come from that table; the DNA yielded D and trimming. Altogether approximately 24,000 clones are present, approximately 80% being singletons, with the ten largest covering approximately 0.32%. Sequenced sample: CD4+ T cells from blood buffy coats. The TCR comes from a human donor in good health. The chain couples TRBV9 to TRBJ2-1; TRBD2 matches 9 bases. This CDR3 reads CASTPRGAGGLGEQFF. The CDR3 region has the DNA TGTGCCAGCACCCCCCGGGGAGCGGGAGGCCTCGGTGAGCAGTTCTTC.